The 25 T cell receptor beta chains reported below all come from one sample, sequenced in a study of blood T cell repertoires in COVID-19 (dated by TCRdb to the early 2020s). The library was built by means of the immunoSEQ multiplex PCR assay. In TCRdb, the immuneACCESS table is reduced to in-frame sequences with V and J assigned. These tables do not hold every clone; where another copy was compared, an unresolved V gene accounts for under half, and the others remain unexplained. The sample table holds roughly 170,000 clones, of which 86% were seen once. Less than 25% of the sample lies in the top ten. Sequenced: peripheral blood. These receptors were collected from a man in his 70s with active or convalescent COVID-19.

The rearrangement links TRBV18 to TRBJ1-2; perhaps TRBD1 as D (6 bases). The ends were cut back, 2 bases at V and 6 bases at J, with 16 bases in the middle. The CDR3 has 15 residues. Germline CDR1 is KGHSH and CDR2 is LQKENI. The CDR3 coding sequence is TGTGCCAGCTCACCAGCGGACAGATCGTCCAATGGCTACACCTTC. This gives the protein CASSPADRSSNGYTF.

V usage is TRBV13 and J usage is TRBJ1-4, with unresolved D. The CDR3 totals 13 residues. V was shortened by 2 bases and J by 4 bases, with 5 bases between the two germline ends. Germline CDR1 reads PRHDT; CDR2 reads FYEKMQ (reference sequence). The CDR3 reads CASSLRFNEKLFF. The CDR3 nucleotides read TGTGCCAGCAGCTTACGGTTTAATGAAAAACTGTTTTTT.

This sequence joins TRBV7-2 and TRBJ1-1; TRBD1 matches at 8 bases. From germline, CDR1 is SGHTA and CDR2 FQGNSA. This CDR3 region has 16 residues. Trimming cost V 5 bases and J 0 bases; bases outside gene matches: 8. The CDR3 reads CASSTRQGRMNTEAFF. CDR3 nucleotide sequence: TGTGCCAGCAGCACCCGACAGGGGAGAATGAACACTGAAGCTTTCTTT. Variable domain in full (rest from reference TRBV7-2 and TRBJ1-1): GAGVSQSPSNKVTEKGKDVELRCDPISGHTALYWYRQSLGQGLEFLIYFQGNSAPDKSGLPSDRFSAERTGGSVSTLTIQRTQQEDSAVYLCASSTRQGRMNTEAFFGQGTRLTVV.

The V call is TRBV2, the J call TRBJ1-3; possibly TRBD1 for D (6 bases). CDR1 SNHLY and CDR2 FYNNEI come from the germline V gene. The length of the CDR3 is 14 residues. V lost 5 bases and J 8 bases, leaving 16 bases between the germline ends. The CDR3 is CASSRRDIQHTIYF. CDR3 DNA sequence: TGTGCCAGCAGTCGCCGGGACATCCAACACACCATATATTTT.

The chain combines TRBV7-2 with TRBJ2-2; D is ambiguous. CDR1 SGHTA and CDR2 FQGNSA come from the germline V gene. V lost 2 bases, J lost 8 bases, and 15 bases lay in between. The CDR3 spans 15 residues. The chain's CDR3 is CASSLSPGPRGELFF. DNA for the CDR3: TGTGCCAGCAGCTTAAGCCCAGGCCCCCGAGGGGAGCTGTTTTTT. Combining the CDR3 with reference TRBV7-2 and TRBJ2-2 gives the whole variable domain GAGVSQSPSNKVTEKGKDVELRCDPISGHTALYWYRQSLGQGLEFLIYFQGNSAPDKSGLPSDRFSAERTGGSVSTLTIQRTQQEDSAVYLCASSLSPGPRGELFFGEGSRLTVL.

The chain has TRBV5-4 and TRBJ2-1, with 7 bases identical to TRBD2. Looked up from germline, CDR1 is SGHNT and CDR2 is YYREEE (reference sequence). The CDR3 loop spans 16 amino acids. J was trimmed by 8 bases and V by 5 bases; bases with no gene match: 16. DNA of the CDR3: TGTGCCAGCAGAGCCTCCCTAGCGGTCAGAGGGTATGAGCAGTTCTTC. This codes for CASRASLAVRGYEQFF.

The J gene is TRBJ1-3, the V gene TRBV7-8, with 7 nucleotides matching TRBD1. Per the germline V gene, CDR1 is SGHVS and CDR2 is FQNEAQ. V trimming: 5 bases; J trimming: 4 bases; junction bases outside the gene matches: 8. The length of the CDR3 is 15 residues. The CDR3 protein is CASSDRVVGGNTIYF. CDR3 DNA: TGTGCCAGCAGCGACAGGGTGGTAGGAGGAAACACCATATATTTT.

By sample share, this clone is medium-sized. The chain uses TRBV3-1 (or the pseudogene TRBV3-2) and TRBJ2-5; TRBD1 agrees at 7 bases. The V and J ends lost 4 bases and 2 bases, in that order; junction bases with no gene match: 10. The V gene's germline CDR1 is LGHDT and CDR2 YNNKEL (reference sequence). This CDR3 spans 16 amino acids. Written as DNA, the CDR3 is TGTGCCAGCAGCCGGCTGGGGCAGGGACAGCAAGAGACCCAGTACTTC. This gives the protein CASSRLGQGQQETQYF.

The CDR3 region is CSVRDREAYEQYF. The CDR3 bases are TGCAGCGTTAGGGACAGGGAGGCCTACGAGCAGTACTTC. The chain is built from TRBV29-1 and TRBJ2-7; TRBD1 matches 9 bases. V shed 5 bases, J shed 2 bases, and the junction held 4 bases outside the gene matches. The CDR3 extends over 13 amino acids. From germline, CDR1 is SQVTM and CDR2 ANQGSEA.

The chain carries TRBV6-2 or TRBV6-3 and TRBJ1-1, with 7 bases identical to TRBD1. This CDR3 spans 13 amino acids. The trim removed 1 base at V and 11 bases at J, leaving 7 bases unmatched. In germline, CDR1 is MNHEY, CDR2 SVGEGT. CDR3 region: CASSYYQTGLAFF. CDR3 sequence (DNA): TGTGCCAGCAGTTACTACCAGACAGGGTTGGCTTTCTTT.

The CDR3 DNA sequence: TGCGCCAGCCACGGACAGGCGGGTTTGAGGTTCGCTGAAGCTTTCTTT. The encoded protein is CASHGQAGLRFAEAFF. The chain combines TRBV5-1 with TRBJ1-1, with 7 bases fitting TRBD1. The CDR3 runs to 16 residues. Trimming took 7 bases from V and 6 from J; bases not matched to a gene: 18. Germline CDR1 and CDR2: SGHRS and YFSETQ.

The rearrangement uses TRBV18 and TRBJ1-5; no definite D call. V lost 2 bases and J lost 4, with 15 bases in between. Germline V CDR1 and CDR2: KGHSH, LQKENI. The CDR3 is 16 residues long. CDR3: CASSPISRRENQPQHF. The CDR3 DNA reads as TGTGCCAGCTCACCAATCTCCAGGAGGGAAAATCAGCCCCAGCATTTT.

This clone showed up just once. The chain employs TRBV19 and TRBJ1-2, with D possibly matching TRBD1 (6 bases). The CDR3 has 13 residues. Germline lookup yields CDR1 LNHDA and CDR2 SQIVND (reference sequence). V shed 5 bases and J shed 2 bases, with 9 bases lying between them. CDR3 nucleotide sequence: TGTGCCAGTAGTGTTGGACAGAACTATGGCTACACCTTC. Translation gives CASSVGQNYGYTF.

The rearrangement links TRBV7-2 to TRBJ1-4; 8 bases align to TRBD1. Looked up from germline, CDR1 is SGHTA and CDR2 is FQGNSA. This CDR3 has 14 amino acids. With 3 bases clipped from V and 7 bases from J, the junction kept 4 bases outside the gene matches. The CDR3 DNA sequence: TGTGCCAGCAGCTTGGCAGGGGGCTTTGAAAAACTGTTTTTT. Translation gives CASSLAGGFEKLFF.

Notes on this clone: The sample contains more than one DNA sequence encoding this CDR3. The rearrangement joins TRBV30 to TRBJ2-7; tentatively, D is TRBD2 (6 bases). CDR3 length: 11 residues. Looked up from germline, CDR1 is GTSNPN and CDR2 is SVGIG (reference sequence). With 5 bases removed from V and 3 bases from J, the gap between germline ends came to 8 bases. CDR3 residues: CAWSRDYEQYF. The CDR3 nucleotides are TGTGCCTGGTCGCGGGACTACGAGCAGTACTTC.

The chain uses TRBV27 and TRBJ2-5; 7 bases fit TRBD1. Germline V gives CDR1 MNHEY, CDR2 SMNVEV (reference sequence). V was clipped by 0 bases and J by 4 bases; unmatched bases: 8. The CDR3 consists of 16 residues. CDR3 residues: CASSLSLFDRVETQYF. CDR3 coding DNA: TGTGCCAGCAGTTTATCCCTATTCGACAGGGTAGAGACCCAGTACTTC.

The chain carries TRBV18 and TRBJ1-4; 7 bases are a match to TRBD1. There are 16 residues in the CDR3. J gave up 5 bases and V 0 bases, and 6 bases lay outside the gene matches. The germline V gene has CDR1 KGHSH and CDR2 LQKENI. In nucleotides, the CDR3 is TGTGCCAGCTCACCACCCAAGGCAGGGGGGAATGAAAAACTGTTTTTT. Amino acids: CASSPPKAGGNEKLFF.

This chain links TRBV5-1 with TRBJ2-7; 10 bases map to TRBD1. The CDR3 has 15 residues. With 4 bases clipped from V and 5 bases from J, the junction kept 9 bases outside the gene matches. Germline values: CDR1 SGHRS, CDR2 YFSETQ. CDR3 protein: CASSAGTGAGDEQYF. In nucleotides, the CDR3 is TGCGCCAGCAGCGCGGGGACAGGGGCTGGCGACGAGCAGTACTTC.

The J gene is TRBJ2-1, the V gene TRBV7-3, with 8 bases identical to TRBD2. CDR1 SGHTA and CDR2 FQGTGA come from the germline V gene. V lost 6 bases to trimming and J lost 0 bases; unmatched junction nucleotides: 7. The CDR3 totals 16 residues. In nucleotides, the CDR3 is TGTGCCAGCAGACAAAGCGGGAGCAGCTCCTACAATGAGCAGTTCTTC. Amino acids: CASRQSGSSSYNEQFF. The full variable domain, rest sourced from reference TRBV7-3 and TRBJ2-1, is GAGVSQTPSNKVTEKGKYVELRCDPISGHTALYWYRQSLGQGPEFLIYFQGTGAADDSGLPNDRFFAVRPEGSVSTLKIQRTERGDSAVYLCASRQSGSSSYNEQFFGPGTRLTVL.

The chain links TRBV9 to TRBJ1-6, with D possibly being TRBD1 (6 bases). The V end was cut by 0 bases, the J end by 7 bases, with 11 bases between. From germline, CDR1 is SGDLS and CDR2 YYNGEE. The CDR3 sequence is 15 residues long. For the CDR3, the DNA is TGTGCCAGCAGCGTAGTGGGACACCCAAATTCACCCCTCCACTTT. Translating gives CASSVVGHPNSPLHF. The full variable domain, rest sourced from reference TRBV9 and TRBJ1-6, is DSGVTQTPKHLITATGQRVTLRCSPRSGDLSVYWYQQSLDQGLQFLIQYYNGEERAKGNILERFSAQQFPDLHSELNLSSLELGDSALYFCASSVVGHPNSPLHFGNGTRLTVT.

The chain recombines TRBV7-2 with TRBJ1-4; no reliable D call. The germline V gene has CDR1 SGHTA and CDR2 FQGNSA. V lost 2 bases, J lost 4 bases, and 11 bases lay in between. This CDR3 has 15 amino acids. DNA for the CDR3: TGTGCCAGCAGCTTAAGCGGACGGAATAATGAAAAACTGTTTTTT. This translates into CASSLSGRNNEKLFF.

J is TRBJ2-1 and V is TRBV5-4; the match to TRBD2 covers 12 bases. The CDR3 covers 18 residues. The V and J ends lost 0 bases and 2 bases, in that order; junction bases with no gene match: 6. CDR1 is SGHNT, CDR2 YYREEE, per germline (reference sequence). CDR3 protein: CASSLGPTSGGPYNEQFF. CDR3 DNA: TGTGCCAGCAGCTTGGGCCCCACTAGCGGGGGGCCCTACAATGAGCAGTTCTTC.

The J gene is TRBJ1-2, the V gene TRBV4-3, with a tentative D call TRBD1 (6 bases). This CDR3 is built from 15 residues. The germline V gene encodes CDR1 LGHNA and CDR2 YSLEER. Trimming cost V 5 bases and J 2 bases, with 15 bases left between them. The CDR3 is CASSGRGAGNYGYTF. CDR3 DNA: TGCGCCAGCAGCGGGAGGGGGGCAGGGAACTATGGCTACACCTTC.

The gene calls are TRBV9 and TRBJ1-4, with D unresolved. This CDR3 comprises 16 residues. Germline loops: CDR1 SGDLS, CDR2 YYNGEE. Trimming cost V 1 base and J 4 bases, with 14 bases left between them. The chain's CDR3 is CASSVYGKTLNEKLFF. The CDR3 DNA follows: TGTGCCAGCAGCGTATACGGGAAAACACTTAATGAAAAACTGTTTTTT.

CDR3 protein: CATSRGKQETQYF. The CDR3 region has the DNA TGTGCCACCAGCAGGGGCAAACAAGAGACCCAGTACTTC. The chain uses TRBV15 and TRBJ2-5; no clear D gene. There are 13 residues in the CDR3. Per the germline V gene, CDR1 is LNHNV and CDR2 is YYDKDF (reference sequence). V was cut by 3 bases and J by 2 bases, with 7 bases left in between. The whole variable domain, remainder taken from reference TRBV15 and TRBJ2-5, is DAMVIQNPRYQVTQFGKPVTLSCSQTLNHNVMYWYQQKSSQAPKLLFHYYDKDFNNEADTPDNFQSRRPNTSFCFLDIRSPGLGDTAMYLCATSRGKQETQYFGPGTRLLVL.